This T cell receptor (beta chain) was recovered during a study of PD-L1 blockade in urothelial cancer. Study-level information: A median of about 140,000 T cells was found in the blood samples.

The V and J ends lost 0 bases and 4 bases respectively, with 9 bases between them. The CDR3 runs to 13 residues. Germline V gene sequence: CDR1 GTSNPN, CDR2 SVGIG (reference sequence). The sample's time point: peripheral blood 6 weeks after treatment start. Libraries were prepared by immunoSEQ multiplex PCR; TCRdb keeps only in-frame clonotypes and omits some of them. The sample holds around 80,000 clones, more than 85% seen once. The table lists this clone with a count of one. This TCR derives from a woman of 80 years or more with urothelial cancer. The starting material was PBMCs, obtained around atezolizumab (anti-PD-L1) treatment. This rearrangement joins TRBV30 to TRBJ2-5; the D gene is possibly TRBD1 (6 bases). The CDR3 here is CAWSVSRGETQYF. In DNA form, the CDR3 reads TGTGCCTGGAGTGTAAGCAGGGGAGAGACCCAGTACTTC. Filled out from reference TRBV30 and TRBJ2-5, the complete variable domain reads SQTIHQWPATLVQPVGSPLSLECTVEGTSNPNLYWYRQAAGRGLQLLFYSVGIGQISSEVPQNLSASRPQDRQFILSSKKLLLSDSGFYLCAWSVSRGETQYFGPGTRLLVL.